The rows below give T cell receptor beta chains drawn from one sample of a study of blood T cells in healthy people across ages. One entry per CDR3 protein results from TCRdb running MiXCR on the 5' RACE reads. The sample lists 1.4 million or so distinct CDR3 sequences; roughly two fifths were seen once. The sequencing sample was made of blood. Every receptor here comes from a woman between 18 and 29 years old in good health. Both conserved end residues are part of each CDR3. A D gene is named only where the DNA matches it firmly. Part of the rows lack a size; the others show once, few, many or a class for expanded clones.

D | J | V | size | CDR3
NA | TRBJ2-1 | TRBV20-1 | NA | CSAIVGGSYNEQFF
NA | TRBJ1-5 | TRBV20-1 | NA | CSASPFGPSNQPQHF
NA | TRBJ1-1 | TRBV4-1 | NA | CASSQKRYSSTEAFF
NA | TRBJ1-1 | TRBV29-1 | NA | CSVQRGGRSTEAFF
NA | TRBJ2-1 | TRBV6-2/TRBV6-3 | NA | CAAGSSGGRNEQFF
TRBD1 | TRBJ1-1 | TRBV27 | NA | CASSRRTGGLTEAFF
NA | TRBJ1-1 | TRBV28 | NA | CASSQYRRKAFF
TRBD1 | TRBJ1-1 | TRBV6-1 | NA | CATQQGIVNTEAFF
TRBD1 | TRBJ2-5 | TRBV6-2/TRBV6-3 | NA | CASRDRGHHEQYF
TRBD2 | TRBJ2-1 | TRBV7-8 | few | CASSSLRLAAFHSYNEQFF
TRBD2 | TRBJ2-1 | TRBV24-1 | NA | CATSDKGLASEQFF
TRBD2 | TRBJ2-5 | TRBV25-1 | NA | CASSEYGAGQETQYF
NA | TRBJ2-3 | TRBV11-2 | many | CASSLGTGGNTQYF
TRBD1 | TRBJ1-2 | TRBV30 | NA | CAWDRDRKSNYGYTF
NA | TRBJ2-1 | TRBV7-9 | NA | CASSLTLNNEQFF
TRBD1 | TRBJ2-3 | TRBV7-2 | many | CASSLGGQGADTQYF
NA | TRBJ1-1 | TRBV12-3/TRBV12-4 | few | CASSQGVMNTEAFF
NA | TRBJ1-1 | TRBV7-9 | NA | CASSLAIRDQAFF
TRBD2 | TRBJ2-2 | TRBV3-1 | NA | CASSQATSGRRVRSTGELFF
NA | TRBJ1-2 | TRBV6-6 | NA | CASSSTGRDYGYTF
NA | TRBJ2-7 | TRBV21-1 | NA | CASSSPSGRAYEQYF
TRBD1 | TRBJ1-2 | TRBV6-1 | NA | CASSEQGAYYGYTF
NA | TRBJ1-4 | TRBV21-1 | NA | CASSKYLQGVHNEKLFF
TRBD2 | TRBJ2-2 | TRBV12-3/TRBV12-4 | NA | CASSLFGSGRALYTGELFF
TRBD1 | TRBJ1-6 | TRBV29-1 | NA | CSVGSDRYSPLHF
NA | TRBJ1-5 | TRBV7-2 | NA | CASSFTPGTLYSNQPQHF
TRBD1 | TRBJ1-3 | TRBV12-3/TRBV12-4 | once | CASSSSGTGAGNTIYF